In this sample, the clone carrying this TCR beta chain turned up many times. Its antigen remains unidentified. The data stem from a study of tumor-infiltrating lymphocytes in primary liver carcinoma. About the research overall: By surgical resection, the patients were treated for their primary liver carcinoma. Staged T1-T3 N0M0, the tumors had sizes that ranged from roughly 4.2 to 11 cm across. Study-wide results and limits: Blood trailed tumors significantly in top-250-clone fraction (p = 0.039).

Blood RNA came from unsorted whole blood; germline DNA was also extracted. A sample of roughly 4 milliliters of peripheral blood was taken before surgery. TCR beta cDNA came from about 470 ng total RNA, primed with a constant-region primer. Slightly modified ARM-PCR, run as three nested multiplex PCR rounds, produced the TCR beta libraries. Rounds one and two of PCR, each of about 10 cycles, were primed with TRBV1-TRBV30 forward primers and a C-beta reverse primer. MiXCR, applied by TCRdb to the multiplex PCR reads, yields one record per CDR3 protein. The sample contains 180,000 or so distinct CDR3 sequences, roughly three fifths of which appear only once. There are 17 residues in the CDR3. Losses at the gene ends were 8 bases for V and 8 bases for J; bases not matched to a gene: 21. Germline CDR1 and CDR2: SQVTM and ANQGSEA.

The specimen was peripheral blood. This sequence joins TRBV29-1 and TRBJ2-1; 10 nucleotides align to TRBD2. The origin of this receptor is a man aged 40-49 years with primary liver carcinoma and hepatitis B virus infection. CDR3 in DNA: TGCAGCTCTCTGGGGGGGGCTAGCGGGAGCGGAGTAGATGAGCAGTTCTTC. It translates to CSSLGGASGSGVDEQFF.